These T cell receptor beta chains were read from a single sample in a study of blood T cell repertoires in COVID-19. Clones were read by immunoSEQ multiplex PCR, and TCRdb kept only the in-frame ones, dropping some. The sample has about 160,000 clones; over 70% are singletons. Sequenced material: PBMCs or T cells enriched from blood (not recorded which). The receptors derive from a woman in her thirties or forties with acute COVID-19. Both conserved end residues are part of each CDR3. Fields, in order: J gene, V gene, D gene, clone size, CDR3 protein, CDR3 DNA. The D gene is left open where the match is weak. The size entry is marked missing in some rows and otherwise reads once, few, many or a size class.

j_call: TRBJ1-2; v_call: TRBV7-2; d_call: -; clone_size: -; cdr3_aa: CASSPGQPASGYTF; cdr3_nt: TGTGCCAGCAGCCCAGGACAGCCAGCCAGCGGCTACACCTTC
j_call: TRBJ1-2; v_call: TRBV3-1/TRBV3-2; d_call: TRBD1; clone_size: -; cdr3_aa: CASSQNGQGNGGYTF; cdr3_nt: TGTGCCAGCAGCCAAAATGGACAGGGGAATGGTGGCTACACCTTC
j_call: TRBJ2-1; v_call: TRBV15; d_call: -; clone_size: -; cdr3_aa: CATSRERYQGGYNEQFF; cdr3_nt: TGTGCCACCAGCAGAGAAAGGTATCAGGGCGGCTACAATGAGCAGTTCTTC
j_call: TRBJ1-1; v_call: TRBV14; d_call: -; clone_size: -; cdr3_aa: CASSQGQNTEAFF; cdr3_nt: TGTGCCAGCAGCCAAGGACAGAACACTGAAGCTTTCTTT
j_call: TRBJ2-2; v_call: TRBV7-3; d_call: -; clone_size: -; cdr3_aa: CASSSGVTGELFF; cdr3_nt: TGTGCCAGCAGCTCAGGGGTCACCGGGGAGCTGTTTTTT
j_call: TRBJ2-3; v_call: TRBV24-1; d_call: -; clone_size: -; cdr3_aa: CATSDSRQDTQYF; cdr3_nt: TGTGCCACCAGTGATTCGCGACAGGATACGCAGTATTTT
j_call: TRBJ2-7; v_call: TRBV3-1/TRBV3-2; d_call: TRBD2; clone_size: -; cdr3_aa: CASSQSGRRFEQYF; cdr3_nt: TGTGCCAGCAGCCAAAGCGGGAGACGTTTCGAGCAGTACTTC
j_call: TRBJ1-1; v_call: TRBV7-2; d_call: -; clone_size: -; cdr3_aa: CASNDYFSTEAFF; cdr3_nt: TGTGCCAGCAACGATTATTTTAGTACTGAAGCTTTCTTT
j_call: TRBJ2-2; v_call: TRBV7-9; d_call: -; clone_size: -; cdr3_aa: CASSYRVAGELFF; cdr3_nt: TGTGCCAGCAGTTACAGGGTCGCCGGGGAGCTGTTTTTT
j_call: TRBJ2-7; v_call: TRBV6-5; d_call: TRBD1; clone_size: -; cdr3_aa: CASSYQGTGAYEQYF; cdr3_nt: TGTGCCAGCAGCTACCAAGGGACAGGGGCTTACGAGCAGTACTTC
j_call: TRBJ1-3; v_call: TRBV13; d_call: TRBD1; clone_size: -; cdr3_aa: CASSLSQGAGWNTIYF; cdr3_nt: TGTGCCAGCAGCTTATCCCAGGGGGCTGGTTGGAACACCATATATTTT
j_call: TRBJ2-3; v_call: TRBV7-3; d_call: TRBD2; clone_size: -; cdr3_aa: CASSINSGSGTDTQYF; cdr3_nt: TGTGCCAGCAGCATAAATAGCGGGAGTGGCACAGATACGCAGTATTTT
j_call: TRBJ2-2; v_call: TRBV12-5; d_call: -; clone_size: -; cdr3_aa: CASGRTSQGGELFF; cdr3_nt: TGTGCTAGTGGCCGAACTTCGCAGGGCGGGGAGCTGTTTTTT
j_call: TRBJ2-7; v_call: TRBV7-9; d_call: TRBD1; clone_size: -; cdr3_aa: CASSSSYTGGYEQYF; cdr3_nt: TGTGCCAGCAGTTCCTCATATACAGGGGGGTACGAGCAGTACTTC
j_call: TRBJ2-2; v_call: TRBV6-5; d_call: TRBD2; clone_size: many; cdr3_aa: CASSYRRQGGSGELFF; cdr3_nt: TGTGCCAGCAGTTACCGGCGTCAGGGAGGGTCCGGGGAGCTGTTTTTT
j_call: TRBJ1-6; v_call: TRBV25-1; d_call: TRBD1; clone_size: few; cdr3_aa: CASWDRGPSYNSPLHF; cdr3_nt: TGTGCCAGCTGGGACAGGGGGCCCTCCTATAATTCACCCCTCCACTTT
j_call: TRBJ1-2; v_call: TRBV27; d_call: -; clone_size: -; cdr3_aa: CASRDSGAGRFNYGYTF; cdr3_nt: TGTGCCAGCAGGGACTCCGGGGCCGGGAGATTCAACTATGGCTACACCTTC
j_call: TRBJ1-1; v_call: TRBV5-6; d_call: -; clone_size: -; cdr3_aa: CASSLSPGNTEAFF; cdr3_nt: TGTGCCAGCAGCTTGTCCCCAGGAAACACTGAAGCTTTCTTT
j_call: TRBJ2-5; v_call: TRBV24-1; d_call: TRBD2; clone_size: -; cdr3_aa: CATSEGGTSGQETQYF; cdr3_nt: TGTGCCACCAGTGAGGGTGGGACTAGCGGCCAAGAGACCCAGTACTTC
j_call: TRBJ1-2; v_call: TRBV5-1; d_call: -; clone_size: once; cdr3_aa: CASSFEGGDYGYTF; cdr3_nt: TGCGCCAGCAGCTTCGAGGGAGGGGACTATGGCTACACCTTC
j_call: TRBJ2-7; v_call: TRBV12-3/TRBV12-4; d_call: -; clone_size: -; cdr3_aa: CASSLDSAYEQYF; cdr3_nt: TGTGCCAGCAGTTTGGACAGCGCCTACGAGCAGTACTTC
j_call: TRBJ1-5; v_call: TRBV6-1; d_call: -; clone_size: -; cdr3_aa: CASSERRGGQPQHF; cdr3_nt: TGTGCCAGCAGTGAACGTAGGGGAGGTCAGCCCCAGCATTTT
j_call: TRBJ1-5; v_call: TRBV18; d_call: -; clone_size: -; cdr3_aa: CASTGGTGNQPQHF; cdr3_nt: TGTGCCAGCACGGGAGGGACGGGGAATCAGCCCCAGCATTTT
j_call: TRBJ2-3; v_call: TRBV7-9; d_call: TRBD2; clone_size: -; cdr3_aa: CASSLTSGRSTDTQYF; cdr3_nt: TGTGCCAGCAGCTTAACTAGCGGGAGAAGCACAGATACGCAGTATTTT
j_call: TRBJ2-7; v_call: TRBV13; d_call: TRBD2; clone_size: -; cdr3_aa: CASSLRGTSGYEQYF; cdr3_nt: TGTGCCAGCAGCTTACGCGGGACTAGCGGCTACGAGCAGTACTTC
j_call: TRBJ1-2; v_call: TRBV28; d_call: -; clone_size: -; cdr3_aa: CASSSPAGTYGYTF; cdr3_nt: TGTGCCAGCAGTTCCCCCGCCGGGACTTATGGCTACACCTTC
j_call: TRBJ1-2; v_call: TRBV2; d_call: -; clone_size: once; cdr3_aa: CASSVSSDYGYTF; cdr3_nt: TGTGCCAGCAGTGTATCGAGTGACTATGGCTACACCTTC
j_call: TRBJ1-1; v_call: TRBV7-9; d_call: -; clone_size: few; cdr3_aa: CASSNEGRGSAFF; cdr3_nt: TGTGCCAGCAGCAACGAGGGGCGGGGTTCGGCTTTCTTT
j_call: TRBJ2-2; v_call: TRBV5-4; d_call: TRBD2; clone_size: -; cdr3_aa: CASSFGGRSGRVGELFF; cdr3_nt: TGTGCCAGCAGCTTTGGGGGACGGAGCGGGAGGGTCGGGGAGCTGTTTTTT